The clone carrying this T cell receptor (beta chain) was counted a single time. Its antigen is not known. Primers included in the PCR were 60 Vbeta and 13 Jbeta primers. Here immunoSEQ multiplex PCR was the method, and the copy in TCRdb shows in-frame clones only, minus some. This table holds under 200,000 clones, 80% found once. These data are taken from a study of cytomegalovirus exposure and HLA in healthy donors. The CDR3 runs to 10 residues. V was shortened by 3 bases and J by 6 bases, with 2 bases between the two germline ends. The germline CDR1 and CDR2 sequences are SQVTM and ANQGSEA. Points from the study as a whole: The study flagged 150 to 200 TCR beta chains as cytomegalovirus-associated. Most TCR sequences proved rare, with some public TCRs found in many donors. Later on, a genetic analysis was performed. It linked a missense variant in DCLRE1C with V- and J-gene trimming of TCR beta. On later analysis, the bulk of CMV-associated TCR beta chains appeared to be HLA-restricted.

Material for sequencing was PBMCs. V and J are TRBV29-1 and TRBJ1-4; no reliable D call. This sequence originates from a man aged 40-49 years in good health and CMV-seronegative. This CDR3 is CSVDDEKLFF. For the CDR3, the DNA is TGCAGCGTTGACGATGAAAAACTGTTTTTT.